The clone carrying this TCR beta chain is medium-sized. The CDR3 has 13 residues. CDR1 is SNHLY and CDR2 is FYNNEI in the germline V gene. J gave up 4 bases and V 6 bases, and 2 bases lay outside the gene matches. Clones were sequenced by immunoSEQ multiplex PCR, and TCRdb holds only the in-frame ones, with some missing. Among 20,000 to 30,000 clones listed, around 71% were seen once. This entry comes from a study of radiotherapy plus CTLA-4 blockade in lung cancer. The sequence derives from a human donor with non-small cell lung cancer whose response to radiotherapy plus ipilimumab could not be evaluated. Material: peripheral blood, obtained from a patient treated with radiotherapy plus ipilimumab. V and J are TRBV2 and TRBJ2-2, with TRBD2 matching 7 bases. CDR3 region: CASSRTSTGELFF. The CDR3 coding sequence is TGTGCCAGCAGCAGGACTAGCACCGGGGAGCTGTTTTTT.